A single sample is the source of the 2 T cell receptor beta chains below, sequenced in a study of CD8+ T cells in alopecia areata. Following extraction, RNA underwent reverse transcription to cDNA, which served as the sequencing template. Profiling relied on immunoSEQ multiplex PCR, and the TCRdb table lists in-frame clones only, not all of them. The sample includes around 120,000 clones, roughly 50% of them seen just once. Source material: NKG2D-low CD8+ T cells sorted from blood. The receptors come from a human donor with alopecia areata.

This chain joins TRBV27 and TRBJ2-7, with a possible D match to TRBD1 (6 bases). Trimming removed 2 bases from V and 7 bases from J, with 9 bases in between. Germline CDR1 is MNHEY and CDR2 is SMNVEV (reference sequence). The CDR3 consists of 12 residues. The CDR3 DNA follows: TGTGCCAGCAGTTTACCGGGGACAGAGCAGTACTTC. It specifies CASSLPGTEQYF.

CDR3 protein: CSTTLREFYEQYF. The CDR3 DNA sequence: TGCAGCACAACCCTTAGAGAATTCTACGAGCAGTACTTC. The chain carries TRBV29-1 and TRBJ2-7, with D hard to call. Germline V gene lookup returns CDR1 SQVTM and CDR2 ANQGSEA. Trimming removed 8 bases at V and 3 bases at J, with 17 bases between. The CDR3 has 13 residues.